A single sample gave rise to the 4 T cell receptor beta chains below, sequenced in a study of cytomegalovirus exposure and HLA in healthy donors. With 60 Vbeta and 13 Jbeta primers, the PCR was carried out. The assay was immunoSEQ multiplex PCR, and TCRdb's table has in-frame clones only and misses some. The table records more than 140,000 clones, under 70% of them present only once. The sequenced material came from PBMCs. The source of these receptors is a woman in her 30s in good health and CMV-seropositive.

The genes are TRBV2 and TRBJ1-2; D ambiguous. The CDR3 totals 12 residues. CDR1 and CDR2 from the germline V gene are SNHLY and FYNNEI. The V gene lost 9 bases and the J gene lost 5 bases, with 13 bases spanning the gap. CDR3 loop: CASTTVPYGYTF. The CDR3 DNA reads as TGTGCCAGTACAACAGTACCTTATGGCTACACCTTC.

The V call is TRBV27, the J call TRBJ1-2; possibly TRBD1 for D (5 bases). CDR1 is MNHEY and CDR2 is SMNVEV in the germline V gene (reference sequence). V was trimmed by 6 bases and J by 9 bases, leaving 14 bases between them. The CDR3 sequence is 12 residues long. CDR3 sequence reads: CASRTTQGSYTF. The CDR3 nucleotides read TGTGCCAGCAGGACGACTCAGGGTAGCTACACCTTC.

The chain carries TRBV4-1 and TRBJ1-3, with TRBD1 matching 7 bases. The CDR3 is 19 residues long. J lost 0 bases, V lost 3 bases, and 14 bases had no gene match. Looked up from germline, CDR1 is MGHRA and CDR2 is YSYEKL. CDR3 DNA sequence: TGCGCCAGCAGCCATCGGACAGGTGCAACCTCGAGCTCTGGAAACACCATATATTTT. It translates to CASSHRTGATSSSGNTIYF.

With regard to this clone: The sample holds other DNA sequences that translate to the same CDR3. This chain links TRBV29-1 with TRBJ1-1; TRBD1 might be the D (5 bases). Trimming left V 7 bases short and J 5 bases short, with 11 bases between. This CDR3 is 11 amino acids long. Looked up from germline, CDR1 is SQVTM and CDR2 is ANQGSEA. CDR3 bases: TGCAGCGGGCGGGGGGGTACTGAAGCTTTCTTT. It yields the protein CSGRGGTEAFF.